A selection of T cell receptor beta chains follows, all from one sample in a study of cytomegalovirus exposure and HLA in healthy donors. This table comes from immunoSEQ multiplex PCR, and its TCRdb copy is limited to in-frame clones, with some not included. The sample records some 120,000 clones, about 70% being singletons. Sequenced: PBMCs. The origin of the receptors is a woman aged 35 to 49 in good health and CMV-seronegative. CDR3s include the opening cysteine and the closing phenylalanine or tryptophan. Each record gives: D gene, J gene, CDR3 length, V gene, CDR3 protein. The D gene is left open where the match is weak.

>NA|TRBJ1-4|17|TRBV4-1
CASSQKGAGVTNEKLFF
>NA|TRBJ1-4|14|TRBV28
CASSSRVPNEKLFF
>NA|TRBJ1-6|16|TRBV7-2
CASSLRETAGPKPLHF
>TRBD1|TRBJ1-1|13|TRBV5-1
CASQGGEGTEAFF
>TRBD2|TRBJ2-1|16|TRBV4-3
CASSQALAGAFNEQFF
>TRBD2|TRBJ2-3|16|TRBV6-6
CASSYSALAGGNTQYF
>NA|TRBJ2-5|14|TRBV7-3
CASSLSRGTETQYF
>NA|TRBJ2-3|15|TRBV7-3
CASSLQQGRTDTQYF
>TRBD2|TRBJ2-1|14|TRBV27
CASSPSGSWNEQFF
>NA|TRBJ1-5|15|TRBV28
CASSSLIRGNQPQHF
>NA|TRBJ1-1|15|TRBV9
CASSAETAPNTEAFF
>NA|TRBJ2-3|14|TRBV6-5
CASSYLGRTDTQYF
>TRBD1|TRBJ2-1|12|TRBV6-1
CASSEGDRGQFF